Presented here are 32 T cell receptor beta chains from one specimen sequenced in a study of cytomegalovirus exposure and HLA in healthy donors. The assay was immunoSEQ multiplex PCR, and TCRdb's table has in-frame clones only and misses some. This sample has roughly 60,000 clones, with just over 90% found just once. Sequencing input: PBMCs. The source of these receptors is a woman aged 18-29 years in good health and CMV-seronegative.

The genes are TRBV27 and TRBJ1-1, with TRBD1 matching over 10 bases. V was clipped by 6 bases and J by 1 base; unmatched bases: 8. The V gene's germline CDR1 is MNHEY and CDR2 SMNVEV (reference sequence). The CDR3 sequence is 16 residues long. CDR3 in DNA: TGTGCCAGCAGGAGGGGGGACAGGGGACCGAACACTGAAGCTTTCTTT. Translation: CASRRGDRGPNTEAFF.

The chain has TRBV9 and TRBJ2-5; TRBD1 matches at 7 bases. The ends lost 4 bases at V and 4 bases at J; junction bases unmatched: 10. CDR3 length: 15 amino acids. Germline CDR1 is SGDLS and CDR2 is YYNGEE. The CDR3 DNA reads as TGTGCCAGCAGCCAAGGACAGGCTCCGGGAGAGACCCAGTACTTC. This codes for CASSQGQAPGETQYF.

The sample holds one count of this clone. The CDR3: CASSQLDREGNEQYF. Written as DNA, the CDR3 is TGTGCCAGCAGCCAGCTCGACAGGGAAGGGAACGAGCAGTACTTC. V is TRBV6-5 and J is TRBJ2-7, with 7 bases that match TRBD1. The trim removed 6 bases at V and 5 bases at J, leaving 13 bases unmatched. CDR1 and CDR2 from the germline V gene are MNHEY and SVGAGI. There are 15 residues in the CDR3.

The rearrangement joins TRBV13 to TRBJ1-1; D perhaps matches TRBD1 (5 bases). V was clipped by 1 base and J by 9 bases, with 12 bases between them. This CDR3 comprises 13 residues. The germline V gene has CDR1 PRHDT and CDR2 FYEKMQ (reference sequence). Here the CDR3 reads CASSLERRGQAFF. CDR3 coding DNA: TGTGCCAGCAGCTTAGAGAGGAGGGGACAAGCTTTCTTT.

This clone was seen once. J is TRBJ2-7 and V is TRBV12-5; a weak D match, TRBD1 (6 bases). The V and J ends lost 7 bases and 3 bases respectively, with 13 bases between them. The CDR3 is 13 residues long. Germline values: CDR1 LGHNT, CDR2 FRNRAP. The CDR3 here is CASASRQDYEQYF. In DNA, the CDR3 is TGTGCTAGTGCCTCTCGACAGGACTACGAGCAGTACTTC.

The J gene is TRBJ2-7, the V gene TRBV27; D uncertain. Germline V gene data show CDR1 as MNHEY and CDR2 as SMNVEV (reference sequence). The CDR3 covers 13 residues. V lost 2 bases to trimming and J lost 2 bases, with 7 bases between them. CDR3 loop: CASSLGPTYEQYF. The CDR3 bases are TGTGCCAGCAGTTTAGGGCCCACCTACGAGCAGTACTTC.

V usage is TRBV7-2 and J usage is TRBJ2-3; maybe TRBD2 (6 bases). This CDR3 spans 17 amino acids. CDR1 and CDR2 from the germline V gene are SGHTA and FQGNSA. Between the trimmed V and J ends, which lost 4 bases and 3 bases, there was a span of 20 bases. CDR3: CASSSPSRESGTDTQYF. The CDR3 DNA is TGTGCCAGCAGCTCGCCCTCACGGGAGTCGGGGACAGATACGCAGTATTTT.

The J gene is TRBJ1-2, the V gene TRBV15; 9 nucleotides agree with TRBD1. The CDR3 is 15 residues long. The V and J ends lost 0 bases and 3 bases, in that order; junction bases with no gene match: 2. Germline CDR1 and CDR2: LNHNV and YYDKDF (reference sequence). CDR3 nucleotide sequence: TGTGCCACCAGCAGAGATACAGGGGGCTACTATGGCTACACCTTC. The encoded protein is CATSRDTGGYYGYTF.

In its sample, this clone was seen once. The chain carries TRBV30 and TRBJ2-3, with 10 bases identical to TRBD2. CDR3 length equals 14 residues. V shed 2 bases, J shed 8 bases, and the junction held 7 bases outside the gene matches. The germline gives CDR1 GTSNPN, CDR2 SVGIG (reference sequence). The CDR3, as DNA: TGTGCCTGGAGTTTCGGGCTAGCGGGAGTTACGCAGTATTTT. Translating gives CAWSFGLAGVTQYF.

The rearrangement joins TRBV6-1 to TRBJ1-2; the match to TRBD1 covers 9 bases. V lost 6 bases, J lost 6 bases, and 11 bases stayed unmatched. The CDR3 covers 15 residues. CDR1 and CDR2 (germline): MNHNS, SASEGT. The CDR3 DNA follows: TGTGCCAGCAGGGCGCAAGGACAGGGGTTTAATGGCTACACCTTC. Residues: CASRAQGQGFNGYTF.

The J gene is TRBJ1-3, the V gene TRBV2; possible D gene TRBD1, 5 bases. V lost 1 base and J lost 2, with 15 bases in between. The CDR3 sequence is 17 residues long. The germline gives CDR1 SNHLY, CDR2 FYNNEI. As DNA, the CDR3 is TGTGCCAGCAGTGAAGGAGGATACAGGTTTACTGGAAACACCATATATTTT. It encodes CASSEGGYRFTGNTIYF.

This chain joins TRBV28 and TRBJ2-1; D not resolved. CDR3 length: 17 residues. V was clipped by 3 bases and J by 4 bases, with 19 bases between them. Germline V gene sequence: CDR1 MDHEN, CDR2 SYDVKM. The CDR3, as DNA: TGTGCCAGCAGTTTTTTCGGTCGACTTCTTCATTACAATGAGCAGTTCTTC. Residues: CASSFFGRLLHYNEQFF.

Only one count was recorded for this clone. CDR3 region: CASSFLDRGRATEAFF. CDR3 coding DNA: TGTGCCAGCAGCTTTCTAGACAGGGGCCGTGCCACTGAAGCTTTCTTT. The chain carries TRBV7-2 and TRBJ1-1; 8 bases fit TRBD1. The CDR3 covers 16 residues. Germline V CDR1 and CDR2: SGHTA, FQGNSA. With 3 bases clipped from V and 4 bases from J, the junction kept 10 bases outside the gene matches.

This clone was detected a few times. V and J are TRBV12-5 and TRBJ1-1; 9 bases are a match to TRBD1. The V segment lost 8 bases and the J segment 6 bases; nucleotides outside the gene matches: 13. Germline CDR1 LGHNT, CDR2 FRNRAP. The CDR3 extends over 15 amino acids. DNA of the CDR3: TGTGCTAGTACCCCCGGGGGGACAGGGAGAGCTGAAGCTTTCTTT. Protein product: CASTPGGTGRAEAFF.

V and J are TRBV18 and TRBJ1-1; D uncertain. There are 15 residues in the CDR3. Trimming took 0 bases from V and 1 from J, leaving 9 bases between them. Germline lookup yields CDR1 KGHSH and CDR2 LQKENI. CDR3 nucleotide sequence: TGTGCCAGCTCACCACCGGCGGGAGGGAACACTGAAGCTTTCTTT. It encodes CASSPPAGGNTEAFF.

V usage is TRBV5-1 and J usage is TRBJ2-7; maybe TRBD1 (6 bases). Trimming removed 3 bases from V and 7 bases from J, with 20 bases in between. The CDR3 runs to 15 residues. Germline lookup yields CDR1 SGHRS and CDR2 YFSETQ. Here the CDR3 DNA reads TGCGCCAGCAGCTCCGCCGCGGGCAGGGGTCGGGAGCAGTACTTC. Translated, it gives CASSSAAGRGREQYF.

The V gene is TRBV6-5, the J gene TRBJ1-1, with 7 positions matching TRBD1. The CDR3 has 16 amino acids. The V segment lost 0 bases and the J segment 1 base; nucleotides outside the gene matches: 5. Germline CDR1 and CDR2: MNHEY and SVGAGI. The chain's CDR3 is CASSYSVWTGNTEAFF. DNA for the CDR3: TGTGCCAGCAGTTACTCGGTTTGGACAGGGAACACTGAAGCTTTCTTT.

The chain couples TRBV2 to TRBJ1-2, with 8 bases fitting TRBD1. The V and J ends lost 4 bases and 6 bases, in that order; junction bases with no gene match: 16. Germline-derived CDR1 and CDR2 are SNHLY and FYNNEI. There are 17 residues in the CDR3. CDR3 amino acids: CASSGDVNRGLKDGYTF. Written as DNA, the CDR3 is TGTGCCAGCAGTGGGGACGTAAACAGGGGGTTGAAGGATGGCTACACCTTC.

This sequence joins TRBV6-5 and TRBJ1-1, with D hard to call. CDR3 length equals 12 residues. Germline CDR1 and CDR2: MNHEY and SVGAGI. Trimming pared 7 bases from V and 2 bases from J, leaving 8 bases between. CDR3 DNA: TGTGCCAGCAATCGGGGTAACACTGAAGCTTTCTTT. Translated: CASNRGNTEAFF.

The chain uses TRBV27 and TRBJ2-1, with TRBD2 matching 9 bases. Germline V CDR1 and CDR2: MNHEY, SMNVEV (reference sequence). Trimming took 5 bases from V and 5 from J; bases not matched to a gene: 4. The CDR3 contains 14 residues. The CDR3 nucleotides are TGTGCCAGCAGTGAGCTAGCGGGGCACAATGAGCAGTTCTTC. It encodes CASSELAGHNEQFF.

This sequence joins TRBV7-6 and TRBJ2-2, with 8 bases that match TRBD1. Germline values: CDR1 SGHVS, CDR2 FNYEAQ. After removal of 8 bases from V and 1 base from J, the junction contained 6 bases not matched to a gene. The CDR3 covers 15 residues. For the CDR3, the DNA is TGTGCCAGCGGTCGGGGGACAGGGAACACCGGGGAGCTGTTTTTT. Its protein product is CASGRGTGNTGELFF.

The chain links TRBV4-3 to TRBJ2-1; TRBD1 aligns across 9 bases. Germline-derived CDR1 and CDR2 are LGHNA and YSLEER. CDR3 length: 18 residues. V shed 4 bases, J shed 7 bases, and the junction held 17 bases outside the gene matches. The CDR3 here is CASSPEPSGTGPENEQFF. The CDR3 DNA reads TGCGCCAGCAGCCCGGAGCCCTCCGGGACAGGGCCTGAGAATGAGCAGTTCTTC.

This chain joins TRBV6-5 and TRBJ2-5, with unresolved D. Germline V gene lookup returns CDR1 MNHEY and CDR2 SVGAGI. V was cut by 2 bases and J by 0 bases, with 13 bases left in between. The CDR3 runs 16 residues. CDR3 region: CASSYIALRHQETQYF. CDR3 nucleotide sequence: TGTGCCAGCAGTTACATCGCCCTGCGGCACCAAGAGACCCAGTACTTC.

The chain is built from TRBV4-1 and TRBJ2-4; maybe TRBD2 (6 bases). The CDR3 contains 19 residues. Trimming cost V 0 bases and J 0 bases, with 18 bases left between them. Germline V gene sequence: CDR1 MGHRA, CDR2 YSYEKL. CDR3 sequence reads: CASSQDREAGYLAKNIQYF. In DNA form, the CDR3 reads TGCGCCAGCAGCCAAGATCGAGAGGCGGGGTACCTAGCCAAAAACATTCAGTACTTC.

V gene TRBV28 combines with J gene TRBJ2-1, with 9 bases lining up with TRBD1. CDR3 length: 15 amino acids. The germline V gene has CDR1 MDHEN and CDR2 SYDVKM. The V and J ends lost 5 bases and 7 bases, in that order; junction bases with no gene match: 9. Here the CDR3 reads CASSLGTGYSNEQFF. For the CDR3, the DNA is TGTGCCAGCAGTCTAGGGACAGGGTATTCAAATGAGCAGTTCTTC.

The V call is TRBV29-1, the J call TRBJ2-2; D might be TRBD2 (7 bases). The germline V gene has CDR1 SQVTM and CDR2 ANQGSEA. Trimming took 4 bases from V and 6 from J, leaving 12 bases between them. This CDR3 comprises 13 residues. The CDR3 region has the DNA TGCAGCGTTGGTGAGGGGGGGCCCGGGGAGCTGTTTTTT. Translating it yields CSVGEGGPGELFF.

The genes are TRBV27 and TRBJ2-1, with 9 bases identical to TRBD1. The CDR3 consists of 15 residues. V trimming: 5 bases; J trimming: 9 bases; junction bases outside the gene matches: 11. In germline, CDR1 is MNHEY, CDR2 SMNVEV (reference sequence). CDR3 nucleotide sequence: TGTGCCAGCAGTCAACAGGGGGCCGTCCACGGTGAGCAGTTCTTC. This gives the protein CASSQQGAVHGEQFF.

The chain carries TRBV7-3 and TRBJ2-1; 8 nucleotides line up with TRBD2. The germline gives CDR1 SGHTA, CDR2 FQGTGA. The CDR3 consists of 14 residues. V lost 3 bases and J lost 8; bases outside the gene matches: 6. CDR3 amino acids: CASSLGLGVDEQFF. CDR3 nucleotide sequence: TGTGCCAGCAGCTTGGGACTAGGGGTGGATGAGCAGTTCTTC.

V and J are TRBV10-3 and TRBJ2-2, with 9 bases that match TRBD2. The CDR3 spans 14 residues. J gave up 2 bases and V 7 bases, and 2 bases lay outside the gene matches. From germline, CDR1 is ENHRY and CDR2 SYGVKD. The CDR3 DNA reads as TGTGCCATCATAGCGGGAGAAAACACCGGGGAGCTGTTTTTT. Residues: CAIIAGENTGELFF.

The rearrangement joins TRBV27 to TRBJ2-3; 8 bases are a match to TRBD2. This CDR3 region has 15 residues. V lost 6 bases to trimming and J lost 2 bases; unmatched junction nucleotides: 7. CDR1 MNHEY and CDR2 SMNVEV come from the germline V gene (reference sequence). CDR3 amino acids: CASRERGRDTDTQYF. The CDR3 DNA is TGTGCCAGCAGAGAGCGGGGGAGGGACACAGATACGCAGTATTTT.

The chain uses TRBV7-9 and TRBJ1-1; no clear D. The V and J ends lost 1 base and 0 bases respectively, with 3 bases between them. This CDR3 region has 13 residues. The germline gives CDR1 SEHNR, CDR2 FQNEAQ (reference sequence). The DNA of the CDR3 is TGTGCCAGCAGCTTAGTTATGAACACTGAAGCTTTCTTT. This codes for CASSLVMNTEAFF.

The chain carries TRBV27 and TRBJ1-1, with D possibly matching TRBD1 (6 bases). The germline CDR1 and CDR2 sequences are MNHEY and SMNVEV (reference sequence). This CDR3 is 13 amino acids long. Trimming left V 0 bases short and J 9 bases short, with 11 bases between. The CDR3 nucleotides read TGTGCCAGCAGTTTATCCACAGGGTTACAAGCTTTCTTT. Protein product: CASSLSTGLQAFF.